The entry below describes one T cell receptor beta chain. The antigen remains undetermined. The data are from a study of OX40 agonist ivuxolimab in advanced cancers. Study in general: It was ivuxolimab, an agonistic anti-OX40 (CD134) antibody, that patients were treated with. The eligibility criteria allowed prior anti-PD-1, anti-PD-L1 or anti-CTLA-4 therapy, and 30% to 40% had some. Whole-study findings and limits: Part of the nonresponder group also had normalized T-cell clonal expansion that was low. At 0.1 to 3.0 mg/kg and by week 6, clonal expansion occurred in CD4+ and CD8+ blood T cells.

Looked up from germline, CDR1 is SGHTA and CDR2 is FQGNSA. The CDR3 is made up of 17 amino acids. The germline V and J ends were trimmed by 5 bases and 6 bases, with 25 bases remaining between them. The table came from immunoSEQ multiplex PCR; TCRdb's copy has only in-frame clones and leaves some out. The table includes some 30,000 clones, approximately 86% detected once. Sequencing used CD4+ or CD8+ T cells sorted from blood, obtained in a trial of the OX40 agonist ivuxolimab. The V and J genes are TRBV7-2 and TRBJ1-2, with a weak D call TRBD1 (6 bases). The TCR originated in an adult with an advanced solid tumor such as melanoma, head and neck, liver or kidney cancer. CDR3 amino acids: CASSPRGGAQAGDGYTF. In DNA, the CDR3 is TGTGCCAGCAGCCCCAGGGGCGGGGCCCAAGCAGGGGATGGCTACACCTTC. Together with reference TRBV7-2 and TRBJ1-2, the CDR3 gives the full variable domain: GAGVSQSPSNKVTEKGKDVELRCDPISGHTALYWYRQSLGQGLEFLIYFQGNSAPDKSGLPSDRFSAERTGGSVSTLTIQRTQQEDSAVYLCASSPRGGAQAGDGYTFGSGTRLTVV.